Shown below are 12 T cell receptor beta chains from a single sample sequenced in a study of T cell clonality in common variable immunodeficiency. Method: immunoSEQ multiplex PCR; TCRdb's copy keeps in-frame clones and lacks some. The table lists about 32,000 clones, with no singletons. Material for sequencing was peripheral blood mononuclear cells. The receptors come from a person between 18 and 75 years old in good health.

There are many counts of this clone. The read ends 3 residues early relative to the CDR3; the germline J gene fills the gap. The chain is built from TRBV19 and TRBJ1-5; D is undetermined. This CDR3 is 14 amino acids long. V lost 6 bases and J lost 2, with 11 bases in between. Germline V gives CDR1 LNHDA, CDR2 SQIVND (reference sequence). CDR3 loop: CASRPTRGNQPQHF. CDR3 DNA, as far as it was read: TGTGCCAGTAGGCCGACGAGGGGCAATCAGCCC. Full variable domain (rest looked up from reference TRBV19 and TRBJ1-5): DGGITQSPKYLFRKEGQNVTLSCEQNLNHDAMYWYRQDPGQGLRLIYYSQIVNDFQKGDIAEGYSVSREKKESFPLTVTSAQKNPTAFYLCASRPTRGNQPQHFGDGTRLSIL.

In its sample, this clone was seen many times. Read sequence stops 3 residues before the CDR3 end, and the germline J gene provides the missing end. The rearrangement uses TRBV20-1 and TRBJ2-7; 10 bases fit TRBD1. This CDR3 spans 15 amino acids. CDR1 is DFQATT, CDR2 SNEGSKA, per germline (reference sequence). V lost 1 base and J lost 5; bases outside the gene matches: 8. The CDR3 here is CSARGPGTGDHEQYF. The CDR3 DNA, read in part, is TGCAGTGCTAGAGGGCCCGGGACAGGGGACCACGAG.

This clone was recorded many times. The sequence runs out 3 residues before the end of the CDR3; the remainder is reconstructed from the germline J gene. J is TRBJ2-1 and V is TRBV7-8; 11 bases are a match to TRBD2. This CDR3 region has 15 residues. Germline CDR1 is SGHVS and CDR2 is FQNEAQ. Germline trimming cut 3 bases from V and 6 bases from J; bases unmatched to any gene: 4. CDR3 bases read: TGTGCCAGCAGCTTCGGACTAGCGGGTACCAATGAG. Translation: CASSFGLAGTNE. The whole CDR3 protein is CASSFGLAGTNEQFF. The entire variable domain, with the rest obtained from reference TRBV7-8 and TRBJ2-1, is as follows: GAGVSQSPRYKVAKRGQDVALRCDPISGHVSLFWYQQALGQGPEFLTYFQNEAQLDKSGLPSDRFFAERPEGSVSTLKIQRTQQEDSAVYLCASSFGLAGTNEQFFGPGTRLTVL.

This clone occurred many times. From the germline J gene comes the end of the CDR3, since the read stops 3 residues before it. The V and J genes are TRBV7-2 and TRBJ2-7; weak D call: TRBD1 (5 bases). Germline lookup yields CDR1 SGHTA and CDR2 FQGNSA. The CDR3 totals 15 residues. With 1 base removed from V and 3 bases from J, the gap between germline ends came to 13 bases. Partial CDR3 DNA: TGTGCCAGCAGCTTAGGACAGACTCCGATCTACGAG. This translates into CASSLGQTPIYE. From start to end, the CDR3 is CASSLGQTPIYEQYF. The variable domain in full, with the rest retrieved from reference TRBV7-2 and TRBJ2-7, is GAGVSQSPSNKVTEKGKDVELRCDPISGHTALYWYRQSLGQGLEFLIYFQGNSAPDKSGLPSDRFSAERTGGSVSTLTIQRTQQEDSAVYLCASSLGQTPIYEQYFGPGTRLTVT.

This clone appeared many times. Partial CDR3 DNA: TGTGCCTGGAGTGATGGATTAGCGGGAGGGACCGGGGAG. Translation gives CAWSDGLAGGTGE. The entire CDR3 protein is CAWSDGLAGGTGELFF. The chain has TRBV30 and TRBJ2-2, with 11 nucleotides matching TRBD2. The read halts 3 residues ahead of the CDR3 end, with the missing end drawn from the germline J gene. Germline V gives CDR1 GTSNPN, CDR2 SVGIG (reference sequence). Germline trimming cut 1 base from V and 5 bases from J; bases unmatched to any gene: 6. The CDR3 consists of 16 residues.

This clone was counted ten times or more. Read coverage stops 3 residues before the CDR3 terminus; the germline J gene supplies the remainder. The chain couples TRBV11-2 to TRBJ2-7, with 10 bases identical to TRBD2. V trimming: 8 bases; J trimming: 3 bases; junction bases outside the gene matches: 7. The germline V gene has CDR1 SGHAT and CDR2 FQNNGV. The CDR3 has 14 residues. The sequenced part of the CDR3 DNA is TGTGCCAGCGGCGGACTAGCGGTGAACTACGAG. Translated: CASGGLAVNYE. The complete CDR3 reads CASGGLAVNYEQYF.

There are many counts of this clone. The read stops 3 residues short of the end of the CDR3; the missing end is completed from the germline J gene. The rearrangement links TRBV19 to TRBJ2-1; 13 nucleotides line up with TRBD2. In germline, CDR1 is LNHDA, CDR2 SQIVND (reference sequence). This CDR3 region has 14 residues. Trimming removed 6 bases from V and 7 bases from J; junction bases left unmatched: 3. The CDR3 sequence: CASRGTSGINEQFF. The sequenced CDR3 bases are TGTGCCAGTAGGGGGACTAGCGGGATAAATGAG.

This clone showed up just a few times. The CDR3 is cut off 3 residues early in the read; its end comes from the germline J gene. V gene TRBV7-2 combines with J gene TRBJ1-5; D is possibly TRBD1 (6 bases). From germline, CDR1 is SGHTA and CDR2 FQGNSA. V was shortened by 4 bases and J by 7 bases, with 11 bases between the two germline ends. The CDR3 has 13 amino acids. The CDR3 loop is CASSSQGNQPQHF. Partial CDR3 DNA: TGTGCCAGCAGCTCACAGGGAAACCAGCCC.

This clone has ten or more counts. The read terminates 3 residues ahead of where the CDR3 ends, so the germline J gene completes it. The rearrangement joins TRBV19 to TRBJ2-3; D is undetermined. This CDR3 has 13 residues. Per germline, CDR1 LNHDA and CDR2 SQIVND (reference sequence). The ends were cut back, 0 bases at V and 6 bases at J, with 7 bases in the middle. The DNA read from the CDR3 is TGTGCCAGTAGTATAGAGGCTCCGGATACG. Its translation: CASSIEAPDT. The complete CDR3 sequence is CASSIEAPDTQYF.

This clone was found many times. The CDR3 goes on 3 residues after the read ends, and that part is filled in from the germline J gene. This chain joins TRBV30 and TRBJ1-2, with 7 nucleotides matching TRBD1. The CDR3 extends over 15 amino acids. CDR1 is GTSNPN, CDR2 SVGIG, per germline (reference sequence). V trimming: 3 bases; J trimming: 2 bases; junction bases outside the gene matches: 9. CDR3 in amino acids: CAWRDKRGPNYGYTF. The covered CDR3 bases are TGTGCCTGGAGAGATAAGAGGGGGCCGAACTATGGC.

This clone was recorded at least ten times. Read sequence stops 3 residues before the CDR3 end, and the germline J gene provides the missing end. The chain links TRBV19 to TRBJ1-5; 7 bases are shared with TRBD1. Germline V gene lookup returns CDR1 LNHDA and CDR2 SQIVND (reference sequence). The CDR3 runs 13 residues. The sequenced CDR3 bases are TGTGCTACCCTCGACAGGGGCAATCAGCCC. Translating gives CATLDRGNQP. The CDR3 reads in full as CATLDRGNQPQHF.

This clone has a count of ten or more. The read terminates 3 residues before the CDR3 end, so the remaining end is supplied by the germline J gene. The rearrangement links TRBV5-1 to TRBJ2-3; 10 nucleotides align to TRBD2. This CDR3 is 15 amino acids long. Germline values: CDR1 SGHRS, CDR2 YFSETQ. J lost 0 bases, V lost 2 bases, and 0 bases had no gene match. CDR3 amino acids: CASSLLAGSTDTQYF. CDR3 DNA, as far as it was read: TGCGCCAGCAGCTTACTAGCGGGAAGCACAGATACG.